The sample holds a few counts of the clone carrying this T cell receptor beta chain. Its antigen is undetermined. Using RNA template, CDR3s of TCR alpha and beta were amplified with iRepertoire arm-PCR. In TCRdb, the multiplex PCR reads were re-called with MiXCR into one record per CDR3 protein. Among roughly 350,000 distinct CDR3 sequences listed, roughly two fifths were seen once. This entry is derived from a study of glioma-infiltrating T cells. Whole-study context: Glioblastomas were WHO grade IV, sampled at first diagnosis; low-grade were grade II. Blood libraries targeted 4.5- to 10-fold coverage of 850,000 to 1,000,000 T cells.

V was trimmed by 4 bases and J by 1 base, leaving 4 bases between them. The CDR3 has 12 residues. CDR1 and CDR2 from the germline V gene are SNHLY and FYNNEI. Study-wide results and caveats: Shared blood CDR3 signature motifs marked patients with low tissue-blood divergence. Above-expected tissue-blood divergence occurred in all gliomas, most in low-grade ones.

Specimen: glioma tissue, nonneoplastic brain tissue, or PBMCs (not recorded which). This receptor was identified in a human donor with low-grade glioma or glioblastoma, undergoing nonglioma brain surgery, or in good health (not recorded which). This chain connects TRBV2 to TRBJ2-5; no clear D gene. The CDR3 region has the DNA TGTGCCAGCAGTGCCATCCAAGAGACCCAGTACTTC. The encoded protein is CASSAIQETQYF.